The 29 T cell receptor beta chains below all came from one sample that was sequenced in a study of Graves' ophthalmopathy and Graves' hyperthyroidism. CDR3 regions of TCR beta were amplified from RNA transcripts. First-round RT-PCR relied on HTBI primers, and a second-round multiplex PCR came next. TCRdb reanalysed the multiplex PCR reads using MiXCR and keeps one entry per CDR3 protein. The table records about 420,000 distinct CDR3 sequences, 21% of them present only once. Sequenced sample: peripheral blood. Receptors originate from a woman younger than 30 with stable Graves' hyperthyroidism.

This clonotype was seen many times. CDR3 protein: CASSSGTNTYEQYF. The CDR3, as DNA: TGTGCCAGCTCCTCCGGGACTAACACCTACGAGCAGTACTTC. This rearrangement joins TRBV18 to TRBJ2-7; the match to TRBD2 covers 7 bases. V gave up 6 bases and J gave up 2 bases; unmatched junction bases: 7. This CDR3 is 14 amino acids long. CDR1 and CDR2 from the germline V gene are KGHSH and LQKENI.

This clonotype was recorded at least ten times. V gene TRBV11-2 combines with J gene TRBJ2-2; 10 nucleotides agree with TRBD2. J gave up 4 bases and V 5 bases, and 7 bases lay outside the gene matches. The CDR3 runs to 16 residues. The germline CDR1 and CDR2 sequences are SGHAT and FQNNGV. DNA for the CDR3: TGTGCCAGCAGCCCGCCTAGCGGGAGCGCCACCGGGGAGCTGTTTTTT. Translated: CASSPPSGSATGELFF. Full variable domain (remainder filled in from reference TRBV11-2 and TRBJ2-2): EAGVAQSPRYKIIEKRQSVAFWCNPISGHATLYWYQQILGQGPKLLIQFQNNGVVDDSQLPKDRFSAERLKGVDSTLKIQPAKLEDSAVYLCASSPPSGSATGELFFGEGSRLTVL.

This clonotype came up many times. The CDR3 is CASAETGQGYQETQYF. Here the CDR3 DNA reads TGCGCCAGCGCGGAAACGGGACAGGGATATCAAGAGACCCAGTACTTC. This rearrangement joins TRBV10-2 to TRBJ2-5, with TRBD1 matching over 9 bases. CDR3 length: 16 residues. J was trimmed by 2 bases and V by 8 bases; bases with no gene match: 12. Germline V gene sequence: CDR1 WSHSY, CDR2 SAAADI.

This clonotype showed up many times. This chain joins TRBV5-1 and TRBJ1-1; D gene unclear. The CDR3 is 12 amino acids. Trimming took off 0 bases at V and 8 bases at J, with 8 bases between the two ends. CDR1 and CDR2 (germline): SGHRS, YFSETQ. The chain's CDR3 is CASSLAQNEAFF. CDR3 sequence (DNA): TGCGCCAGCAGCTTGGCCCAAAACGAAGCTTTCTTT. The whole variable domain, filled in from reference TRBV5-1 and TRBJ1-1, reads KAGVTQTPRYLIKTRGQQVTLSCSPISGHRSVSWYQQTPGQGLQFLFEYFSETQRNKGNFPGRFSGRQFSNSRSEMNVSTLELGDSALYLCASSLAQNEAFFGQGTRLTVV.

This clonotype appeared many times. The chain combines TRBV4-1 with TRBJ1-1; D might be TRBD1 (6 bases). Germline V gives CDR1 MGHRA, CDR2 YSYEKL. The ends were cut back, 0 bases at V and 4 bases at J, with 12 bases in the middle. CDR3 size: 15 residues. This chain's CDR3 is CASSQDGPGATEAFF. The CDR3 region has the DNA TGCGCCAGCAGCCAAGATGGGCCAGGGGCCACTGAAGCTTTCTTT.

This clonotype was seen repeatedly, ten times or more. The chain's CDR3 is CASSTTDRGRGKTQYF. Written as DNA, the CDR3 is TGTGCCAGCAGCACAACTGACAGGGGGCGCGGAAAGACCCAGTACTTC. This chain connects TRBV11-2 to TRBJ2-5; 10 bases align to TRBD1. With 5 bases clipped from V and 6 bases from J, the junction kept 12 bases outside the gene matches. Germline CDR1 and CDR2: SGHAT and FQNNGV. CDR3 length equals 16 residues.

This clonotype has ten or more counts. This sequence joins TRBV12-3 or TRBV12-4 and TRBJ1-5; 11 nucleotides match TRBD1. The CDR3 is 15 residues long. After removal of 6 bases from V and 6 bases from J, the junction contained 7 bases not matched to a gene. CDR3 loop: CASRRTGGDSQPQHF. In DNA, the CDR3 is TGTGCCAGCAGAAGGACAGGGGGCGATTCTCAGCCCCAGCATTTT.

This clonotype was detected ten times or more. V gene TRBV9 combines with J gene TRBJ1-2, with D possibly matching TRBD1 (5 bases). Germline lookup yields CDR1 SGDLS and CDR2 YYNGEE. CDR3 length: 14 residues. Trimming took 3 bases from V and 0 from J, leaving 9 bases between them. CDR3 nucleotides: TGTGCCAGCAGCGGCGGGGGACCTAACTATGGCTACACCTTC. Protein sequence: CASSGGGPNYGYTF.

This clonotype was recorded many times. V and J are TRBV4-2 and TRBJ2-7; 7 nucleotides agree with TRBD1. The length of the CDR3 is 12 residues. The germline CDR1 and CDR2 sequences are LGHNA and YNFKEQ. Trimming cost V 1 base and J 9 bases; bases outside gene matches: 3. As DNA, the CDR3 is TGTGCCAGCAGCCAAGTCAGGGGGAGGCAGTACTTC. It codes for CASSQVRGRQYF.

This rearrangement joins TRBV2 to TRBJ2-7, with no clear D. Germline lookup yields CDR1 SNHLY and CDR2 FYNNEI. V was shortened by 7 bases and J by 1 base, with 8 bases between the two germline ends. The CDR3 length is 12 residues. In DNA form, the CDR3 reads TGTGCCAGCAAGCGCTGGTCCTACGAGCAGTACTTC. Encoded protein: CASKRWSYEQYF.

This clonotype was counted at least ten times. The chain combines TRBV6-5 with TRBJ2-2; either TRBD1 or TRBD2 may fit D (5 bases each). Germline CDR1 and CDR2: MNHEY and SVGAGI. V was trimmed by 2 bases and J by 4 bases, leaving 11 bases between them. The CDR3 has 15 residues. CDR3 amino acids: CASSYGIGGTGELFF. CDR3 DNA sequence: TGTGCCAGCAGTTACGGTATTGGGGGCACCGGGGAGCTGTTTTTT.

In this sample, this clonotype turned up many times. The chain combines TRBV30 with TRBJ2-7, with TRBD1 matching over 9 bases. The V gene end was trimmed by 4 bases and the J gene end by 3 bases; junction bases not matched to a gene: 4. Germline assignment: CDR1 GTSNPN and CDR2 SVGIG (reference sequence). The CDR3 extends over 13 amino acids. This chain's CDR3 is CAWTGTGIYEQYF. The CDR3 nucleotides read TGTGCCTGGACCGGGACAGGGATCTACGAGCAGTACTTC.

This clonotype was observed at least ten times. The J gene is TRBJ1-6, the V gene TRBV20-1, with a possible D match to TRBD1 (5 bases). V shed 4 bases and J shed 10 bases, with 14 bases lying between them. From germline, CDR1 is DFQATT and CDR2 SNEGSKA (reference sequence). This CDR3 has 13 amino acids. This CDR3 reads CSATGTPSSPLHF. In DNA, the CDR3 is TGCAGTGCTACCGGGACGCCGAGCTCACCCCTCCACTTT.

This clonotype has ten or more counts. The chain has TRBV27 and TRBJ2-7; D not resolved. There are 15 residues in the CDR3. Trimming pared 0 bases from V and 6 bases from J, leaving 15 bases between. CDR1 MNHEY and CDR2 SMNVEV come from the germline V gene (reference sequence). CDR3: CASSLSLGFPGEQYF. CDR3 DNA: TGTGCCAGCAGTTTATCGCTCGGGTTCCCGGGCGAGCAGTACTTC.

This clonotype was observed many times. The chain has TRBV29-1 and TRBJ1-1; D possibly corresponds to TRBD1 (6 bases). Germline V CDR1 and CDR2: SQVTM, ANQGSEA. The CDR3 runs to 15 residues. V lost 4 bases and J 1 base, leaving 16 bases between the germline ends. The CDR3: CSVGGHRPGNTEAFF. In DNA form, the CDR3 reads TGCAGCGTTGGGGGACACCGACCTGGGAACACTGAAGCTTTCTTT.

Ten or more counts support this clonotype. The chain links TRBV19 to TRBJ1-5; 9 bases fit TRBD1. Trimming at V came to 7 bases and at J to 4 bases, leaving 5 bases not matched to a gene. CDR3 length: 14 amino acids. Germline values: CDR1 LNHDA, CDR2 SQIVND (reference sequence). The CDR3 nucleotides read TGTGCCAGTACCCGAGACAGGGGGAATCAGCCCCAGCATTTT. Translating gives CASTRDRGNQPQHF.

In nucleotides, the CDR3 is TGCAGTGCTGACCGGACTGATACCGGGGAGCTGTTTTTT. Translation: CSADRTDTGELFF. The rearrangement links TRBV20-1 to TRBJ2-2, with a possible D match to TRBD2 (5 bases). Per the germline V gene, CDR1 is DFQATT and CDR2 is SNEGSKA (reference sequence). The CDR3 totals 13 residues. V shed 5 bases and J shed 5 bases, with 12 bases lying between them.

CDR3 DNA: TGTGCCAGCAGGCTCCCGGGGACTAGCGGGATCAAAGAGACCCAGTACTTC. Amino acid sequence: CASRLPGTSGIKETQYF. The rearrangement uses TRBV6-2 or TRBV6-3 and TRBJ2-5, with 13 bases lining up with TRBD2. The CDR3 totals 17 residues. Losses at the gene ends were 6 bases for V and 3 bases for J; bases not matched to a gene: 10. The germline gives CDR1 MNHEY, CDR2 SVGEGT.

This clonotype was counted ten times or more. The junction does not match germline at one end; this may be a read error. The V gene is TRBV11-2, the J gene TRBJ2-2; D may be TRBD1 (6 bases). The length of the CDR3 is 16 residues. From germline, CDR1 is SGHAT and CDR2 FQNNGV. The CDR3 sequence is CASSSWGRGRTGELFF. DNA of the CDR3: TGTGCCAGCAGCTCTTGGGGCAGGGGCCGGACCGGCGAGCTGTTTTTT.

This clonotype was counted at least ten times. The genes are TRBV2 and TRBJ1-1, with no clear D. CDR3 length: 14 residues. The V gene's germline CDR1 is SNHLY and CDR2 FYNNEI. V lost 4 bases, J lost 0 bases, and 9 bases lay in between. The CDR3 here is CASSVQFMNTEAFF. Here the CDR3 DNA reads TGTGCCAGCAGTGTGCAATTCATGAACACTGAAGCTTTCTTT.

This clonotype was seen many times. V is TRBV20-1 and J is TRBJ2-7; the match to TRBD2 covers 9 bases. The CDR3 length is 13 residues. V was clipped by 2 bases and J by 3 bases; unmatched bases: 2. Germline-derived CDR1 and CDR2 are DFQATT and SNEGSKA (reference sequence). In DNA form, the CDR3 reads TGCAGTGCTAGACTAGCGGGATTCTACGAGCAGTACTTC. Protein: CSARLAGFYEQYF.

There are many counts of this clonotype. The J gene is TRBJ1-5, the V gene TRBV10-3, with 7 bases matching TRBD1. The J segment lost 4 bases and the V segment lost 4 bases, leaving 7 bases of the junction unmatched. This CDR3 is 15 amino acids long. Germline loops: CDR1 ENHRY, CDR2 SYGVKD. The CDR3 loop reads CAISGTGLVNQPQHF. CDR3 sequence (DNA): TGTGCCATCAGTGGGACAGGTCTGGTAAATCAGCCCCAGCATTTT.

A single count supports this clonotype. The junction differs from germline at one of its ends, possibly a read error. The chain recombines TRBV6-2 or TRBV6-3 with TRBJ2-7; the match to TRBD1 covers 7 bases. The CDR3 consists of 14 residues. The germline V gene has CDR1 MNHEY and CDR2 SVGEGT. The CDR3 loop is CASSRRQGLNEQCF. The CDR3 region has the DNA TGTGCCAGCAGCCGAAGACAGGGATTGAACGAGCAGTGCTTC.

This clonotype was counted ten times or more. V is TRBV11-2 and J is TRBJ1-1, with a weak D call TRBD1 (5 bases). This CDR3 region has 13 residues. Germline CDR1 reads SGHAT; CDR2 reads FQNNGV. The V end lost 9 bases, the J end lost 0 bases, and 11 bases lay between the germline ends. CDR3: CASKQEMNTEAFF. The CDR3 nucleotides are TGTGCCAGTAAACAGGAGATGAACACTGAAGCTTTCTTT.

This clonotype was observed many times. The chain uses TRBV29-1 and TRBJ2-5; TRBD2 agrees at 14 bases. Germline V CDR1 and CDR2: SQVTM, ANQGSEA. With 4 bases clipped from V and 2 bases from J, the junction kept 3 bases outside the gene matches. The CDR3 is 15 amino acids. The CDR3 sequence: CSVGGTSGSQETQYF. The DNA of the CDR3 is TGCAGCGTTGGGGGGACTAGCGGGAGTCAAGAGACCCAGTACTTC.

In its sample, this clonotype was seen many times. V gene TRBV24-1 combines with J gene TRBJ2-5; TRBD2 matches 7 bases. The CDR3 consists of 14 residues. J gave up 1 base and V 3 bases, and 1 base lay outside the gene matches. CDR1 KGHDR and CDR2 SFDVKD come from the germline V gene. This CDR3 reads CATSDGGVQETQYF. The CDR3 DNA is TGTGCCACCAGTGATGGGGGGGTCCAAGAGACCCAGTACTTC.

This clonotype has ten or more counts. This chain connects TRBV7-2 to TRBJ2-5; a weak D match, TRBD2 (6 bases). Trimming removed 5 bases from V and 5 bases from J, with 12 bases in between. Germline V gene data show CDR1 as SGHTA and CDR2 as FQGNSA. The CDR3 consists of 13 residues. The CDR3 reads CASSRPSDETQYF. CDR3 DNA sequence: TGTGCCAGCAGCCGCCCTAGCGATGAGACCCAGTACTTC.

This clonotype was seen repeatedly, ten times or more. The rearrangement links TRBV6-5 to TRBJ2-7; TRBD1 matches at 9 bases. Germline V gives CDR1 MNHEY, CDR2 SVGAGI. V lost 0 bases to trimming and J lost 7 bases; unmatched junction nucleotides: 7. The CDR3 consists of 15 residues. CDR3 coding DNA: TGTGCCAGCAGTTACTCGATACAGGGGGCGCTTGAGCAGTACTTC. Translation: CASSYSIQGALEQYF.

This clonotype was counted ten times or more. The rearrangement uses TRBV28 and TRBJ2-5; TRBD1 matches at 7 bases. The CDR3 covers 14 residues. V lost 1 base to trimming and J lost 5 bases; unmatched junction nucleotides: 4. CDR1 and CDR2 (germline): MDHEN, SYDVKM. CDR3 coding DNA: TGTGCCAGCAGTTTATACTCACAGGGGGAGACCCAGTACTTC. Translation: CASSLYSQGETQYF.